This T cell receptor (beta chain) was recorded in a study of shared clonotypes between healthy human individuals. Study-wide context: Every donor yielded three CD4 naive, three CD4 memory, two CD8 naive and one CD8 memory plate.

For this clone: Its antigen is not identified.

Data came from immunoSEQ multiplex PCR; TCRdb stores just in-frame clones and leaves some out. The repertoire holds roughly 590,000 clones, with about 95% as singletons. General study points: Represented genetic and exposure-history diversity was restricted by having few donors.

Naive CD8 cells lacked CD45RO, underwent positive selection for CCR7 and left out terminally differentiated effector memory CD45RA+ cells. CDR3 length: 13 residues. Per the germline V gene, CDR1 is SGHNT and CDR2 is YYREEE (reference sequence). V lost 2 bases and J 7 bases, leaving 12 bases between the germline ends. The clonotype was recovered from a woman aged 25-40 years in good health. Material: naive CD8+ T cells sorted from blood. The chain carries TRBV5-4 and TRBJ1-2, with D uncertain. Here the CDR3 reads CASSFHQFGGYTF. The CDR3, as DNA: TGTGCCAGCAGCTTCCACCAGTTCGGTGGCTACACCTTC.